The 27 T cell receptor beta chains below come from one sample, sequenced in a study of patients and donors after allogeneic stem cell transplantation (dated by TCRdb to 2020 to 2022). Library preparation used RT-PCR. Instrument used: NextSeq 550. Starting from the raw public reads, TCRdb applied fastp trimming at Q25, assembled clones with MiXCR and retained in-frame beta chains. Rows are combined by CDR3 protein, so each entry shows the most common genes and DNA. This sample holds about 410,000 distinct CDR3 sequences; 16% were observed only once. Less than 8.5% of the sample lies in the top ten. The sample comprised blood, either unsorted or a sorted T cell fraction (not recorded which). These receptor sequences come from a human donor who was either an allogeneic HSCT recipient or a stem cell or donor lymphocyte infusion donor (not recorded which). It is not recorded whose cells these are; they may come from a transplant donor.

The chain combines TRBV20-1 with TRBJ2-1, with D possibly matching TRBD2 (5 bases). Deletions cut 0 bases from V and 0 bases from J, with 12 bases between. Germline CDR1 is DFQATT and CDR2 is SNEGSKA (reference sequence). The CDR3 sequence is 16 residues long. The CDR3 protein is CSARDLQRSSYNEQFF. For the CDR3, the DNA is TGCAGTGCTAGAGATCTTCAGCGGAGCTCCTACAATGAGCAGTTCTTC.

This clonotype was counted ten times or more. The CDR3 sequence is CASSGNQETQYF. The CDR3 nucleotides are TGTGCCAGCTCGGGCAACCAAGAGACCCAGTACTTC. The chain has TRBV18 and TRBJ2-5; no reliable D call. The V gene's germline CDR1 is KGHSH and CDR2 LQKENI. The CDR3 has 12 residues. Deletions cut 6 bases from V and 0 bases from J, with 5 bases between.

This clonotype was observed once. The chain joins TRBV19 to TRBJ2-5; 9 positions match TRBD1. The J segment lost 5 bases and the V segment lost 5 bases, leaving 6 bases of the junction unmatched. CDR3 length: 14 amino acids. Germline CDR1 LNHDA, CDR2 SQIVND (reference sequence). The CDR3 DNA sequence: TGTGCCAGTAGTCCACGGACAGGGGTCGAGACCCAGTACTTC. Amino acid sequence: CASSPRTGVETQYF.

This clonotype appeared a few times. In DNA form, the CDR3 reads TGTGCCAGCTCACCACCGCCGGGACTAGCTATCGACAATGAGCAGTTCTTC. It specifies CASSPPPGLAIDNEQFF. V and J are TRBV18 and TRBJ2-1; 9 nucleotides align to TRBD2. The ends lost 0 bases at V and 5 bases at J; junction bases unmatched: 8. In germline, CDR1 is KGHSH, CDR2 LQKENI. The length of the CDR3 is 17 residues. Using reference TRBV18 and TRBJ2-1 for the parts outside the CDR3, the full variable domain is NAGVMQNPRHLVRRRGQEARLRCSPMKGHSHVYWYRQLPEEGLKFMVYLQKENIIDESGMPKERFSAEFPKEGPSILRIQQVVRGDSAAYFCASSPPPGLAIDNEQFFGPGTRLTVL.

This clonotype was recorded a few times. The chain recombines TRBV30 with TRBJ2-6; no definite D call. The CDR3 spans 14 residues. CDR1 GTSNPN and CDR2 SVGIG come from the germline V gene (reference sequence). Trimming stripped 2 bases from V and 1 base from J, with 6 bases between. The CDR3 bases are TGTGCCTGGAGTAGATCGTCTGGGGCCAACGTCCTGACTTTC. Translated, it gives CAWSRSSGANVLTF.

The chain's CDR3 is CASSLTAGGYTF. The CDR3 nucleotides read TGTGCCAGCAGCCTAACCGCGGGTGGCTACACCTTC. The chain links TRBV12-3 or TRBV12-4 to TRBJ1-2, with D unclear. The CDR3 covers 12 residues. Trimming removed 6 bases from V and 7 bases from J, with 12 bases in between.

This clonotype was detected many times. V usage is TRBV5-1 and J usage is TRBJ2-1; D might be TRBD2 (6 bases). V dropped 4 bases and J dropped 4 bases, with 18 bases sitting between them. The CDR3 is 16 amino acids. Germline CDR1 and CDR2: SGHRS and YFSETQ. DNA for the CDR3: TGCGCCAGCAGCCCCCCCCGAGTAGCGGAGTACAATGAGCAGTTCTTC. It specifies CASSPPRVAEYNEQFF.

In this sample, this clonotype turned up a few times. The chain uses TRBV20-1 and TRBJ2-7, with 10 positions matching TRBD2. CDR1 and CDR2 (germline): DFQATT, SNEGSKA (reference sequence). CDR3 length equals 13 residues. V lost 5 bases, J lost 6 bases, and 7 bases stayed unmatched. The DNA for the CDR3 is TGCAGTGCTTCGATCAGCGGGAGGGGCGAGCAGTACTTC. It yields the protein CSASISGRGEQYF.

This chain connects TRBV4-2 to TRBJ2-3, with TRBD2 matching 7 bases. Per germline, CDR1 LGHNA and CDR2 YNFKEQ. CDR3 size: 17 residues. Trimming cost V 5 bases and J 0 bases; bases outside gene matches: 11. The CDR3 DNA sequence: TGTGCCAGCAGCACTCACCTACTAGCGTCTAGCACAGATACGCAGTATTTT. This codes for CASSTHLLASSTDTQYF.

This clonotype was found once. The chain couples TRBV6-5 to TRBJ2-3; D is unresolved. Germline CDR1 reads MNHEY; CDR2 reads SVGAGI. V was clipped by 4 bases and J by 6 bases, with 8 bases between them. CDR3 length: 12 amino acids. The CDR3 sequence is CASSSPADTQYF. CDR3 nucleotide sequence: TGTGCCAGCAGTTCCCCGGCGGATACGCAGTATTTT.

The genes are TRBV5-1 and TRBJ1-3, with D maybe TRBD1 (5 bases). This CDR3 has 16 residues. Germline CDR1 and CDR2: SGHRS and YFSETQ. Trimming removed 0 bases from V and 2 bases from J, with 12 bases in between. The CDR3, as DNA: TGCGCCAGCAGCTTGGACAGGTCCAATCCTGGAAACACCATATATTTT. Residues: CASSLDRSNPGNTIYF.

This clonotype was counted a few times. J is TRBJ2-3 and V is TRBV3-1, with TRBD2 identical over 12 bases. J lost 2 bases, V lost 8 bases, and 14 bases had no gene match. There are 18 residues in the CDR3. Germline V gene lookup returns CDR1 LGHDT and CDR2 YNNKEL (reference sequence). This CDR3 is CASPALAGGKGVTDTQYF. The CDR3 DNA reads as TGTGCCAGCCCAGCCCTAGCGGGAGGGAAGGGGGTCACAGATACGCAGTATTTT.

V and J are TRBV24-1 and TRBJ1-1; the D gene is possibly TRBD1 (5 bases). The CDR3 covers 13 residues. CDR1 and CDR2 (germline): KGHDR, SFDVKD. V was trimmed by 4 bases and J by 5 bases, leaving 10 bases between them. DNA of the CDR3: TGTGCCACCAGTGACCCGGACAAGACTGAAGCTTTCTTT. Translating gives CATSDPDKTEAFF.

This clonotype was recorded a few times. The chain recombines TRBV24-1 with TRBJ2-3; D ambiguous. The CDR3 totals 16 residues. CDR1 and CDR2 from the germline V gene are KGHDR and SFDVKD. Trimming removed 2 bases from V and 1 base from J, with 12 bases in between. As DNA, the CDR3 is TGTGCCACCAGTGATTCCCGACATTCCCGCACAGATACGCAGTATTTT. Protein product: CATSDSRHSRTDTQYF.

The gene calls are TRBV9 and TRBJ2-1, with TRBD2 matching 7 bases. This CDR3 is 13 amino acids long. Germline V gives CDR1 SGDLS, CDR2 YYNGEE. V trimming: 3 bases; J trimming: 6 bases; junction bases outside the gene matches: 3. CDR3: CASSEGGVNEQFF. CDR3 coding DNA: TGTGCCAGCAGCGAGGGAGGGGTCAATGAGCAGTTCTTC. Drawing the rest from reference TRBV9 and TRBJ2-1, the complete variable domain is DSGVTQTPKHLITATGQRVTLRCSPRSGDLSVYWYQQSLDQGLQFLIQYYNGEERAKGNILERFSAQQFPDLHSELNLSSLELGDSALYFCASSEGGVNEQFFGPGTRLTVL.

This clonotype was seen a few times. The chain employs TRBV6-1 and TRBJ2-5; D tentatively reads TRBD1 or TRBD2 (6 bases each). Germline values: CDR1 MNHNS, CDR2 SASEGT. The CDR3 consists of 14 residues. V lost 6 bases, J lost 1 base, and 12 bases lay in between. CDR3: CASSRSGAQETQYF. The CDR3 nucleotides are TGTGCCAGCAGCCGCTCGGGGGCCCAAGAGACCCAGTACTTC.

The chain recombines TRBV30 with TRBJ2-1; 12 nucleotides align to TRBD2. V shed 4 bases, J shed 8 bases, and the junction held 6 bases outside the gene matches. The CDR3 has 14 amino acids. Looked up from germline, CDR1 is GTSNPN and CDR2 is SVGIG (reference sequence). CDR3 nucleotide sequence: TGTGCCTGGAATGGACTAGCGGGATATCATGAGCAGTTCTTC. Residues: CAWNGLAGYHEQFF.

This clonotype was found a few times. This chain uses TRBV2 with TRBJ2-6, with TRBD2 as a possible D gene (5 bases). This CDR3 contains 17 residues. The V end lost 3 bases, the J end lost 3 bases, and 15 bases lay between the germline ends. CDR1 SNHLY and CDR2 FYNNEI come from the germline V gene. The chain's CDR3 is CASSDTLAVGGANVLTF. Here the CDR3 DNA reads TGTGCCAGCAGTGATACTCTAGCAGTGGGTGGGGCCAACGTCCTGACTTTC. Looking up the rest from reference TRBV2 and TRBJ2-6 gives the full variable domain: EPEVTQTPSHQVTQMGQEVILRCVPISNHLYFYWYRQILGQKVEFLVSFYNNEISEKSEIFDDQFSVERPDGSNFTLKIRSTKLEDSAMYFCASSDTLAVGGANVLTFGAGSRLTVL.

This clonotype has at least ten counts. This rearrangement joins TRBV14 to TRBJ1-2, with a possible D match to TRBD1 (5 bases). The V end lost 1 base, the J end lost 2 bases, and 8 bases lay between the germline ends. Germline lookup yields CDR1 SGHDN and CDR2 FVKESK. The CDR3 extends over 14 amino acids. Here the CDR3 DNA reads TGTGCCAGCAGCCAAGTTCGGGGGAACTATGGCTACACCTTC. Its translation is CASSQVRGNYGYTF.

This chain joins TRBV4-2 and TRBJ2-2; a possible D gene is TRBD1 (5 bases). The V and J ends lost 0 bases and 3 bases respectively, with 11 bases between them. CDR1 is LGHNA and CDR2 is YNFKEQ in the germline V gene. This CDR3 contains 16 residues. CDR3 protein: CASSQDQGVDTGELFF. The CDR3 DNA sequence: TGTGCCAGCAGCCAAGATCAGGGTGTCGACACCGGGGAGCTGTTTTTT.

The chain employs TRBV5-5 and TRBJ2-2; D not resolved. CDR1 is SGHKS and CDR2 is YYEKEE in the germline V gene (reference sequence). This CDR3 region has 15 residues. Trimming stripped 0 bases from V and 4 bases from J, with 10 bases between. CDR3 amino acids: CASSLGGVVTGELFF. CDR3 in DNA: TGTGCCAGCAGCTTGGGGGGTGTCGTCACCGGGGAGCTGTTTTTT.

CDR3 DNA sequence: TGTGCCAGCAGTGAATCGGCCTATCAGCCCCAGCATTTT. As protein: CASSESAYQPQHF. The chain uses TRBV6-1 and TRBJ1-5, with D unresolved. V lost 2 bases, J lost 5 bases, and 7 bases lay in between. Germline V gene lookup returns CDR1 MNHNS and CDR2 SASEGT. The CDR3 covers 13 residues.

This clonotype was observed a handful of times. The chain recombines TRBV24-1 with TRBJ2-3; 10 bases are a match to TRBD2. This CDR3 has 15 residues. V shed 5 bases, J shed 2 bases, and the junction held 3 bases outside the gene matches. The germline gives CDR1 KGHDR, CDR2 SFDVKD. CDR3 bases: TGTGCCACCAGTGGTACTAGCGGGAACACAGATACGCAGTATTTT. Its translation: CATSGTSGNTDTQYF.

This chain connects TRBV27 to TRBJ2-1; D is undetermined. Germline V gives CDR1 MNHEY, CDR2 SMNVEV (reference sequence). V lost 7 bases, J lost 0 bases, and 10 bases lay in between. There are 14 residues in the CDR3. The CDR3 DNA reads as TGTGCCAGCACTCGACGAAGCTCCTACAATGAGCAGTTCTTC. Translation: CASTRRSSYNEQFF.

The sample holds a few counts of this clonotype. The CDR3 sequence is CASSLAETYYNEQFF. The CDR3 region has the DNA TGCGCCAGCAGCTTGGCTGAGACATACTACAATGAGCAGTTCTTC. The V gene is TRBV5-1, the J gene TRBJ2-1, with unresolved D. CDR1 and CDR2 (germline): SGHRS, YFSETQ. V shed 0 bases and J shed 3 bases, with 10 bases lying between them. The CDR3 totals 15 residues.

The rearrangement uses TRBV7-9 and TRBJ2-5; 10 bases align to TRBD2. The CDR3 is 17 amino acids. The J segment lost 2 bases and the V segment lost 5 bases, leaving 11 bases of the junction unmatched. CDR1 and CDR2 (germline): SEHNR, FQNEAQ (reference sequence). Here the CDR3 DNA reads TGTGCCAGCAGCGGAGGACTAGCGGCCGATCTTCAAGAGACCCAGTACTTC. It codes for CASSGGLAADLQETQYF.

The rearrangement links TRBV12-3 or TRBV12-4 to TRBJ2-3, with unresolved D. V shed 3 bases and J shed 7 bases, with 5 bases lying between them. The CDR3 is 11 residues long. In DNA form, the CDR3 reads TGTGCCAGCAGTTTCTCTTATACGCAGTATTTT. Its protein is CASSFSYTQYF.